This T cell receptor beta chain is drawn from a study of T cells in narcolepsy (dated by TCRdb to the late 2010s). Broadly, across the study: Patients with narcolepsy type 1 or type 2 (NT1, NT2) were enrolled in the study together with healthy control donors. To look for autoreactive T cells in narcolepsy patients that target self-antigens of hypocretin neurons (hypocretin, TRIB2), the study used TCR Vbeta sequencing to follow clonotypes in blood and CSF.

The investigation overall reported the following: Numbers of sequenced blood memory CD4+ clonotypes were comparable, averaging around 42,000 in patients and 33,354 in controls. According to the report, autoreactive clonotypes were detected serially in the blood of the same patients and of different patients, but not in healthy controls. No sequences matching autoreactive T cell clones were present in some of the blood memory CD4+ repertoires from patients and controls. HCRT-specific and TRIB2-specific autoreactive clonotypes were highlighted in plots that compared CD4+ T cell clonotypes in CSF versus blood from the same patient.

For TCR Vbeta sequencing, memory CD4+ T cells were sorted ex vivo from the peripheral blood of narcolepsy patients and healthy controls. The germline V gene sets CDR1 to SNHLY and CDR2 to FYNNEI. The cysteine opens and the phenylalanine closes a CDR3 of 14 amino acids. The kept DNA is CDR3 alone, 42 bases in frame from the first base. V is trimmed back by 6 bases and J by 3 bases, and the junction contains 4 bases that no gene match accounts for. Libraries were constructed by the immunoSEQ multiplex PCR assay. The table comes from immuneACCESS by way of TCRdb, which keeps in-frame sequences with V and J called. Part of the clones is missing from these tables; in studies checked, under half for an unresolved V gene and the rest for unknown reasons. Across this sample there are around 30,000 clones, with approximately 77% seen only once. Jointly, the top ten make up approximately 2.2% of the sample.

To note about this clone: No antigen is known for it. Base qualities are not at hand, and no much larger clone is one base apart.

The TCR was taken from a human donor in good health. Specimen: memory (CD45RA-) CD4+ T cells from blood. Sample cell subset or site, as interpreted from the label and publication: memory T cells sorted ex vivo from peripheral blood. The rearrangement joined TRBV2 to TRBJ1-4; TRBD1 aligns with 7 central bases. For the CDR3, the sequence is CASRPGQPNEKLFF. The nucleotide sequence is TGTGCCAGCAGACCGGGACAGCCTAATGAAAAACTGTTTTTT.